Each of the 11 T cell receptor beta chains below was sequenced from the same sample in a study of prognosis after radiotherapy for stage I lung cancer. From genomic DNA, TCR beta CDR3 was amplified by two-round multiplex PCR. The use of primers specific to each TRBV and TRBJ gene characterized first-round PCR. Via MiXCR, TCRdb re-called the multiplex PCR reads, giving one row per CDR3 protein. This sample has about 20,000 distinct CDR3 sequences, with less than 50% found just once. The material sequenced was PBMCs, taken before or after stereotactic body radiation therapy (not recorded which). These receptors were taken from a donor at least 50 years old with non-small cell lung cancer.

Written as DNA, the CDR3 is TGTGCCAGCAGTGAAGCGGCGACCCCCCAGCATTTT. Amino acids: CASSEAATPQHF. V is TRBV6-2 or TRBV6-3 and J is TRBJ1-5; D not certain. V was trimmed by 5 bases and J by 10 bases, leaving 12 bases between them. The CDR3 sequence is 12 residues long. Germline CDR1 is MNHEY and CDR2 is SVGEGT.

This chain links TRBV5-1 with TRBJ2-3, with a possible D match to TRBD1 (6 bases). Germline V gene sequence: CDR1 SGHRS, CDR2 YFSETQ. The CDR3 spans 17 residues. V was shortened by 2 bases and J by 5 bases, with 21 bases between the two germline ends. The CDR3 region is CASSFKPPAQGVDTQYF. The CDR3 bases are TGCGCCAGCAGCTTCAAACCCCCGGCACAGGGCGTAGATACGCAGTATTTT.

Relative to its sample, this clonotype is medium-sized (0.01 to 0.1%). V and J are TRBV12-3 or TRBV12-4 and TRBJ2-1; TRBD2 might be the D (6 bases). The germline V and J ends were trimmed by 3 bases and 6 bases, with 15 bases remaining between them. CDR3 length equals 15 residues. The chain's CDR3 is CASSFLAGPINEQFF. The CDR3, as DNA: TGTGCCAGCAGTTTTCTGGCGGGGCCCATCAATGAGCAGTTCTTC.

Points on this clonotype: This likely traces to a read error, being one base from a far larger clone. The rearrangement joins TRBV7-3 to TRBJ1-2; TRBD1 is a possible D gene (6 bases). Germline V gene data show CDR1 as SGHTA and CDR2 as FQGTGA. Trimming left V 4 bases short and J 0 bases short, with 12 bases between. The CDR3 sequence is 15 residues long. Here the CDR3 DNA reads TGTGCCAGCAGCTGCCGGACAGCCACTAACTATGGCTACACCTTC. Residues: CASSCRTATNYGYTF.

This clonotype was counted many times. The CDR3, as DNA: TGTGCCAGCAGTTTAAGTCCTCACAGGAGCTCCTACGAGCAGTACTTC. Translating it yields CASSLSPHRSSYEQYF. The rearrangement joins TRBV28 to TRBJ2-7, with D perhaps matching TRBD1 (5 bases). The V gene lost 2 bases and the J gene lost 0 bases, with 14 bases spanning the gap. The CDR3 totals 16 residues. CDR1 is MDHEN and CDR2 is SYDVKM in the germline V gene.

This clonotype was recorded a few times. The CDR3 nucleotides are TGTGCCAGCAGCTTAGCGGGGGCCCTTTACGAGCAGTACTTC. Translated, it gives CASSLAGALYEQYF. The chain is built from TRBV11-3 and TRBJ2-7; D tentatively fits TRBD1 or TRBD2 (6 bases each). Trimming stripped 1 base from V and 4 bases from J, with 11 bases between. There are 14 residues in the CDR3. From germline, CDR1 is SGHNT and CDR2 YENEEA. Complete variable domain (other parts from reference TRBV11-3 and TRBJ2-7): EAGVVQSPRYKIIEKKQPVAFWCNPISGHNTLYWYLQNLGQGPELLIRYENEEAVDDSQLPKDRFSAERLKGVDSTLKIQPAELGDSAVYLCASSLAGALYEQYFGPGTRLTVT.

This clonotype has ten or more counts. The CDR3 spells CASSHNHRTEQYF. In DNA, the CDR3 is TGTGCCAGCAGCCACAATCACAGGACCGAGCAGTACTTC. The rearrangement links TRBV14 to TRBJ2-7; D might be TRBD1 (5 bases). The germline gives CDR1 SGHDN, CDR2 FVKESK. The CDR3 extends over 13 amino acids. V was pared by 3 bases and J by 6 bases, with 12 bases between.

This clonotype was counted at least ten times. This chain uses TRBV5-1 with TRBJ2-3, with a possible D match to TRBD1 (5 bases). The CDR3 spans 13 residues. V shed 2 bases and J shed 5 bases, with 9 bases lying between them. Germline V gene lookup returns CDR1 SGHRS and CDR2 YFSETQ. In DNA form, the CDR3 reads TGCGCCAGCAGCTTCTGGGGCCGAGATACGCAGTATTTT. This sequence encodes CASSFWGRDTQYF. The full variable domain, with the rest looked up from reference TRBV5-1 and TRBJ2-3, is KAGVTQTPRYLIKTRGQQVTLSCSPISGHRSVSWYQQTPGQGLQFLFEYFSETQRNKGNFPGRFSGRQFSNSRSEMNVSTLELGDSALYLCASSFWGRDTQYFGPGTRLTVL.

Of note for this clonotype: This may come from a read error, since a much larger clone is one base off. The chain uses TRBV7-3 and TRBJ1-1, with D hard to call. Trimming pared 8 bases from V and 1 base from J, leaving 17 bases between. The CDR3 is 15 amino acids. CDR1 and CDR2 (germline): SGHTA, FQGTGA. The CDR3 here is CASGAATDANTEAFF. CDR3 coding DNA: TGTGCCAGCGGCGCAGCCACGGACGCGAACACTGAAGCTTTCTTT.

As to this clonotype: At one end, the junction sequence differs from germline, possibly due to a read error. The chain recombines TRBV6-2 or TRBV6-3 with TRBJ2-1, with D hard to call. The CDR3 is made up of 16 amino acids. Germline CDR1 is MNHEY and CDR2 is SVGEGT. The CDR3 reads CASSCGKASSYNEQLF. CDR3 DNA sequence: TGTGCCAGCAGTTGTGGGAAGGCGAGCTCCTACAATGAGCAGTTATTC.

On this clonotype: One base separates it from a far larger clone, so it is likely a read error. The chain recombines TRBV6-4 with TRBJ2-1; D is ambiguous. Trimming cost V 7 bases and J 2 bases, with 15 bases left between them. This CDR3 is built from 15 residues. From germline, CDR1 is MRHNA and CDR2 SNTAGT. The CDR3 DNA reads TGTGCCAGCACTGCACCTGGTTGGGCCTACAATGAGCAGTTCTTC. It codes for CASTAPGWAYNEQFF.